This T cell receptor (beta chain) came from a study of human versus mouse CDR3 diversity and MHC coevolution. As for the study in general: The immunoSEQ assay reportedly detects one in 200,000 T cells.

Using immunoSEQ multiplex PCR, the repertoire was profiled, and TCRdb retains in-frame clones only, with some absent. The data hold around 59,000 clones, with about 93% observed a single time. Cells were CD45RO-negative CD62L-positive naive CD4 T cells sorted from PBMCs. The junction had 12 bases not matched to a gene; V was cut back by 1 base and J by 12 bases. Germline CDR1 reads SGHDN; CDR2 reads FVKESK. The length of the CDR3 is 17 residues. Study-wide points: Human T cells were selected on over 5 MHC II alleles. Roughly 1.5 million TCR beta clonotypes were estimated for humans, the largest repertoire.

Worth noting for this clone: No antigen is known for it.

The TCR originated in a person in their sixties or seventies in good health. Sample: naive CD4+ T cells from blood. Subset given: CD45RO-negative CD62L-positive naive CD4 T cells. The rearrangement joins TRBV14 to TRBJ2-1, with TRBD2 matching over 13 bases. Here the CDR3 reads CASSQGSGTSGIIRQFF. CDR3 sequence (DNA): TGTGCCAGCAGCCAAGGATCCGGGACTAGCGGGATTATTCGGCAGTTCTTC. The full variable domain, rest sourced from reference TRBV14 and TRBJ2-1, is EAGVTQFPSHSVIEKGQTVTLRCDPISGHDNLYWYRRVMGKEIKFLLHFVKESKQDESGMPNNRFLAERTGGTYSTLKVQPAELEDSGVYFCASSQGSGTSGIIRQFFGPGTRLTVL.